The 4 T cell receptor beta chains presented below share a single source sample, sequenced in a study of post-analysis software for immune sequencing data. Each TCR beta cDNA library carried unique molecular identifiers. A single record per CDR3 protein comes from TCRdb applying MiXCR to the PCR reads. In the table there are around 160,000 distinct CDR3 sequences, around 36% of which are singletons. The specimen was blood, collected after autologous hematopoietic stem cell transplantation. The receptor source for this set is a girl aged 5-17 years with multiple sclerosis.

The rearrangement joins TRBV27 to TRBJ2-7; 9 bases line up with TRBD1. Germline V gene sequence: CDR1 MNHEY, CDR2 SMNVEV (reference sequence). The CDR3 loop spans 15 amino acids. Trimming took 5 bases from V and 0 from J; bases not matched to a gene: 5. The DNA of the CDR3 is TGTGCCAGCAGTCAGACGGGACAGGGCTCCTACGAGCAGTACTTC. Translated: CASSQTGQGSYEQYF.

V is TRBV7-9 and J is TRBJ2-1; 8 bases agree with TRBD1. The germline gives CDR1 SEHNR, CDR2 FQNEAQ (reference sequence). This CDR3 is 14 amino acids long. V trimming: 5 bases; J trimming: 8 bases; junction bases outside the gene matches: 8. CDR3 region: CASSGYSGGDEQFF. Written as DNA, the CDR3 is TGTGCCAGCAGCGGGTACTCAGGGGGCGATGAGCAGTTCTTC.

The J gene is TRBJ2-3, the V gene TRBV20-1, with D possibly called TRBD1 or TRBD2 (6 bases each). The CDR3 contains 16 residues. V was trimmed by 5 bases and J by 8 bases, leaving 26 bases between them. Germline loops: CDR1 DFQATT, CDR2 SNEGSKA (reference sequence). CDR3 amino acids: CSADGGQGRRAGTQYF. CDR3 DNA sequence: TGCAGTGCTGATGGGGGGCAGGGACGGAGGGCAGGTACGCAGTATTTT.

This sequence joins TRBV12-3 or TRBV12-4 and TRBJ2-7; D is ambiguous. The CDR3 length is 14 residues. V was pared by 3 bases and J by 2 bases, with 11 bases between. CDR3 sequence reads: CASSFLGRTYEQYF. Written as DNA, the CDR3 is TGTGCCAGCAGTTTTCTCGGAAGGACCTACGAGCAGTACTTC.